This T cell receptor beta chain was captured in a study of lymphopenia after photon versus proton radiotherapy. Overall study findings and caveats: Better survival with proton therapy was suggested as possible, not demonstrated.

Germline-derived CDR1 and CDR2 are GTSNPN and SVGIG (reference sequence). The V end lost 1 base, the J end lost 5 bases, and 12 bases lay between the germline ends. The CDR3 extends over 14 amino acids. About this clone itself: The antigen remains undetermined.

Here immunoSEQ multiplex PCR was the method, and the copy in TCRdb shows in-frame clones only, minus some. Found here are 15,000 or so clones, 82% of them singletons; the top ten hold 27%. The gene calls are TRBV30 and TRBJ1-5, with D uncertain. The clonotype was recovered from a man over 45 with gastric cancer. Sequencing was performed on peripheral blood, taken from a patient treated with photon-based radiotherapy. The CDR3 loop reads CAWSAGQSYQPQHF. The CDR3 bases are TGTGCCTGGAGTGCTGGGCAGTCCTATCAGCCCCAGCATTTT.